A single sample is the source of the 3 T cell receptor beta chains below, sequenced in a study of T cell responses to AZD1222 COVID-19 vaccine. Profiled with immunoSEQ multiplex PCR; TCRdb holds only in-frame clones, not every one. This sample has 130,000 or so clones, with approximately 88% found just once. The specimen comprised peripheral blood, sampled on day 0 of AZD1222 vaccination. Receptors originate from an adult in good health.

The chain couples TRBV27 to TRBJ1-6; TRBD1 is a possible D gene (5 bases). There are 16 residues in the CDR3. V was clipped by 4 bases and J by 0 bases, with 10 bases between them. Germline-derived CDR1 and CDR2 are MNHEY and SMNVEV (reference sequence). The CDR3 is CASSSRRGSYNSPLHF. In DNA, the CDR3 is TGTGCCAGCAGTTCCCGGAGGGGCTCCTATAATTCACCCCTCCACTTT.

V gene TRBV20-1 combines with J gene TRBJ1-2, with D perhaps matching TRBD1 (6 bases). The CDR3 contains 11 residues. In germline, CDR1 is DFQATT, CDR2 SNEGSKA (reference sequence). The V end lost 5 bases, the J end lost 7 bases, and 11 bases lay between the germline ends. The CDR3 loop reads CSAGGLIGYTF. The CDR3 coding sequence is TGCAGTGCTGGGGGCCTTATTGGCTACACCTTC.

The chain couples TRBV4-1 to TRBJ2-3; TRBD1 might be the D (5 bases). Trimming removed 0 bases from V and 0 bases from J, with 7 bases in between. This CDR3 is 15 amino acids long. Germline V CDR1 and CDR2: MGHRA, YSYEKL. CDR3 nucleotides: TGCGCCAGCAGCCAAGATAGGGGTAGCACAGATACGCAGTATTTT. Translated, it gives CASSQDRGSTDTQYF.